This T cell receptor delta chain was sequenced for a study of gamma-delta T cells after stem cell transplantation. TCRdb redid the clone calls on the RT-PCR reads with CATT. The repertoire holds around 3,000 delta-chain clones, around 1.8% seen once, with around a third in the top ten. This clone was observed a few times. A far more abundant clone sits one base away, making this likely a read error. Other nucleotide sequences from this sample produce the same CDR3. The germline V gene encodes CDR1 GEAIGNYY and CDR2 EKD. This CDR3 spans 15 amino acids. The TCR originated in a human donor. It is not recorded whose cells these are; they may come from a transplant donor. The sample was gamma-delta T cells. The chain combines TRDV2 with TRDJ1; 9 bases align to TRDD3. The CDR3 DNA is TGTGCATGTGACACTCTGGGGGATGACACCGATAAACTCATCTTT. It codes for CACDTLGDDTDKLIF.